The 8 T cell receptor beta chains reported below all come from one sample, sequenced in a study of T cells expressing NK-cell markers. From its re-call of the 5' RACE reads, TCRdb lists each CDR3 protein once, without DNA. The sample data list roughly 420,000 distinct CDR3 sequences. Sequencing was done on a sample of blood T cells: a sorted CD56 or NKG2C T cell subset, CD4+ or CD8+ T cells, or bulk PBMC T cells (not recorded which). These TCRs come from a woman between 18 and 75 years old in good health.

The chain recombines TRBV18 with TRBJ1-6. Per germline, CDR1 KGHSH and CDR2 LQKENI. CDR3 length: 16 amino acids. The CDR3 sequence: CASSPWESSYNSPLHF.

The chain links TRBV30 to TRBJ2-7; the TRBD2 assignment by TCRdb is unverifiable without DNA. Germline CDR1 and CDR2: GTSNPN and SVGIG (reference sequence). CDR3 length: 15 amino acids. The CDR3 sequence is CAWSVEELAGTEQYF.

The chain carries TRBV6-1 and TRBJ2-3; checking the TCRdb D call of TRBD2 is not possible without DNA. Per germline, CDR1 MNHNS and CDR2 SASEGT. The CDR3 is made up of 14 amino acids. CDR3 residues: CASRGTTSTDTQYF.

The V call is TRBV4-3, the J call TRBJ1-3. Germline assignment: CDR1 LGHNA and CDR2 YSLEER. The CDR3 is 14 residues long. The CDR3 sequence is CASSQLEAGNTIYF.

The rearrangement uses TRBV6-5 and TRBJ1-2; TCRdb calls TRBD1, which cannot be checked without DNA. CDR3 size: 16 residues. Germline CDR1 and CDR2: MNHEY and SVGAGI. This CDR3 is CASSYGTGEHNYGYTF.

V usage is TRBV28 and J usage is TRBJ1-1; TCRdb gives TRBD1 as the D gene, but with no DNA this cannot be confirmed. The CDR3 length is 20 residues. CDR1 is MDHEN, CDR2 SYDVKM, per germline. The CDR3: CASSTRRLKGQGAQNTEAFF.

This sequence joins TRBV7-2 and TRBJ2-2. Germline V CDR1 and CDR2: SGHTA, FQGNSA. This CDR3 has 14 residues. The CDR3 spells CASSFVVRNGELFF.

The gene calls are TRBV19 and TRBJ2-1; no DNA is available, so the TRBD2 call from TCRdb remains unchecked. Germline V gene sequence: CDR1 LNHDA, CDR2 SQIVND (reference sequence). This CDR3 has 15 amino acids. The chain's CDR3 is CASTHLAGGRDEQFF.